This passage covers 29 T cell receptor beta chains from one sample sequenced in a study of tumor-infiltrating lymphocytes in localized non-small cell lung cancer. Clones were sequenced by immunoSEQ multiplex PCR, and TCRdb holds only the in-frame ones, with some missing. The sample records about 9,200 clones, about four fifths being singletons. Sequenced material: uninvolved lung tissue not adjacent to the tumor. These receptors were collected from a human donor with non-small cell lung cancer.

The CDR3 nucleotides read TGTGCCAGCAGCCGGACTAGCGGGGGCCCCTACGAGCAGTACTTC. Translated, it gives CASSRTSGGPYEQYF. The rearrangement joins TRBV6-5 to TRBJ2-7; 13 bases match TRBD2. V lost 6 bases, J lost 2 bases, and 4 bases stayed unmatched. Germline lookup yields CDR1 MNHEY and CDR2 SVGAGI. The CDR3 is 15 amino acids.

V usage is TRBV29-1 and J usage is TRBJ2-1; D remains unclear. In germline, CDR1 is SQVTM, CDR2 ANQGSEA. The V gene lost 5 bases and the J gene lost 7 bases, with 12 bases spanning the gap. The CDR3 covers 12 residues. Written as DNA, the CDR3 is TGCAGCGTTCCAAACCGTCAAAATGAGCAGTTCTTC. Translating gives CSVPNRQNEQFF.

This clone came up once. This chain connects TRBV7-9 to TRBJ2-1; no clear D gene. Germline V gene data show CDR1 as SEHNR and CDR2 as FQNEAQ (reference sequence). Trimming left V 5 bases short and J 0 bases short, with 11 bases between. This CDR3 is built from 15 residues. CDR3 loop: CASSPRGSSYNEQFF. The DNA for the CDR3 is TGTGCCAGCAGCCCCCGTGGGTCCTCCTACAATGAGCAGTTCTTC.

V gene TRBV6-1 combines with J gene TRBJ1-5, with no clear D. Trimming removed 8 bases from V and 5 bases from J, with 13 bases in between. The CDR3 length is 13 residues. Germline CDR1 is MNHNS and CDR2 is SASEGT. The CDR3 region is CASCSALHQPQHF. In nucleotides, the CDR3 is TGTGCCAGCTGTTCAGCGCTCCATCAGCCCCAGCATTTT.

V and J are TRBV14 and TRBJ2-4; TRBD1 is a possible D gene (5 bases). Germline V gives CDR1 SGHDN, CDR2 FVKESK. CDR3 length equals 16 residues. With 1 base removed from V and 0 bases from J, the gap between germline ends came to 10 bases. The CDR3 DNA reads TGTGCCAGCAGCCAAGGGTCAGGGATAGCCAAAAACATTCAGTACTTC. Its translation is CASSQGSGIAKNIQYF.

The CDR3: CASSIHDPRTGGNYGYTF. CDR3 nucleotides: TGTGCCAGTAGTATTCATGACCCAAGGACAGGGGGGAACTATGGCTACACCTTC. This chain joins TRBV19 and TRBJ1-2, with 10 positions matching TRBD1. The V and J ends lost 3 bases and 2 bases, in that order; junction bases with no gene match: 12. The CDR3 has 18 residues. Germline lookup yields CDR1 LNHDA and CDR2 SQIVND (reference sequence).

This clone was seen more than once but under ten times. This chain connects TRBV18 to TRBJ1-5, with D unclear. Germline-derived CDR1 and CDR2 are KGHSH and LQKENI. The V and J ends lost 6 bases and 5 bases respectively, with 11 bases between them. The CDR3 contains 13 residues. The CDR3, as DNA: TGTGCCAGCTCCCCAGGCCTTGATCAGCCCCAGCATTTT. Translating it yields CASSPGLDQPQHF. Drawing the rest from reference TRBV18 and TRBJ1-5, the complete variable domain is NAGVMQNPRHLVRRRGQEARLRCSPMKGHSHVYWYRQLPEEGLKFMVYLQKENIIDESGMPKERFSAEFPKEGPSILRIQQVVRGDSAAYFCASSPGLDQPQHFGDGTRLSIL.

The chain uses TRBV5-3 and TRBJ2-7, with TRBD1 matching 8 bases. TRBV5-3 is known as an ORF, though its function is uncertain. The CDR3 totals 12 residues. V lost 1 base to trimming and J lost 6 bases; unmatched junction nucleotides: 0. The CDR3 nucleotides are TGTGCCAGAAGCTTGACAGGGGGCGAGCAGTACTTC. Translated, it gives CARSLTGGEQYF.

The chain links TRBV4-1 to TRBJ2-7, with TRBD2 matching 7 bases. The germline CDR1 and CDR2 sequences are MGHRA and YSYEKL. V dropped 5 bases and J dropped 6; count of bases not matched to a gene: 10. This CDR3 comprises 14 residues. The CDR3 is CASSNRGVRPEQYF. CDR3 nucleotides: TGCGCCAGCAGCAACCGGGGGGTGAGGCCCGAGCAGTACTTC.

This sequence joins TRBV28 and TRBJ2-5, with D possibly matching TRBD2 (5 bases). Germline V gene lookup returns CDR1 MDHEN and CDR2 SYDVKM. This CDR3 is built from 11 residues. V lost 7 bases to trimming and J lost 7 bases, with 10 bases between them. The CDR3 DNA sequence: TGTGCCAGCAACAAAGAGGGGACCCAGTACTTC. It translates to CASNKEGTQYF.

This clone was seen only a few times. This rearrangement joins TRBV18 to TRBJ1-1; the match to TRBD1 covers 7 bases. The CDR3 is 15 residues long. Germline lookup yields CDR1 KGHSH and CDR2 LQKENI. J was trimmed by 0 bases and V by 2 bases; bases with no gene match: 3. This CDR3 is CASSPRGQMNTEAFF. DNA for the CDR3: TGTGCCAGCTCACCAAGGGGACAGATGAACACTGAAGCTTTCTTT. Filled out from reference TRBV18 and TRBJ1-1, the complete variable domain reads NAGVMQNPRHLVRRRGQEARLRCSPMKGHSHVYWYRQLPEEGLKFMVYLQKENIIDESGMPKERFSAEFPKEGPSILRIQQVVRGDSAAYFCASSPRGQMNTEAFFGQGTRLTVV.

CDR3 in amino acids: CASSLVESRYNEQFF. The CDR3 coding sequence is TGTGCCAGCAGCTTAGTAGAGAGCCGGTACAATGAGCAGTTCTTC. This chain links TRBV11-2 with TRBJ2-1; D unclear. The CDR3 spans 15 residues. Trimming shortened V by 1 base and J by 4 bases, and 11 bases separated the two germline ends. Germline CDR1 SGHAT, CDR2 FQNNGV.

This clone was found a few times. J is TRBJ2-2 and V is TRBV5-1, with D perhaps TRBD1 or TRBD2 (5 bases each). Per the germline V gene, CDR1 is SGHRS and CDR2 is YFSETQ. V lost 4 bases to trimming and J lost 6 bases, with 16 bases between them. The CDR3 sequence is 15 residues long. DNA for the CDR3: TGCGCCAGCAGCGCCGACCCCGGGACGGCCGGGGAGCTGTTTTTT. Translated, it gives CASSADPGTAGELFF.

V is TRBV7-8 and J is TRBJ1-1; weak D call: TRBD1 (6 bases). The CDR3 covers 16 residues. V dropped 4 bases and J dropped 4 bases, with 19 bases sitting between them. Looked up from germline, CDR1 is SGHVS and CDR2 is FQNEAQ. CDR3 residues: CASSSQGLSGLTEAFF. Here the CDR3 DNA reads TGTGCCAGCAGCTCACAGGGTCTATCCGGGCTCACTGAAGCTTTCTTT.

This sequence joins TRBV28 and TRBJ2-7; D gene unclear. This CDR3 is built from 13 residues. Per the germline V gene, CDR1 is MDHEN and CDR2 is SYDVKM. V shed 7 bases and J shed 2 bases, with 12 bases lying between them. CDR3 amino acids: CASNRGITYEQYF. The CDR3 DNA is TGTGCCAGCAACCGCGGAATAACCTACGAGCAGTACTTC.

The V gene is TRBV6-1, the J gene TRBJ1-1; maybe TRBD1 (5 bases). The CDR3 sequence is 14 residues long. The germline gives CDR1 MNHNS, CDR2 SASEGT. V lost 4 bases and J 4 bases, leaving 13 bases between the germline ends. This chain's CDR3 is CASSVGRGGTEAFF. The CDR3 coding sequence is TGTGCCAGCAGTGTTGGGAGGGGAGGCACTGAAGCTTTCTTT.

V is TRBV13 and J is TRBJ2-5, with 9 nucleotides matching TRBD2. The CDR3 extends over 16 amino acids. The germline CDR1 and CDR2 sequences are PRHDT and FYEKMQ (reference sequence). Trimming took 6 bases from V and 4 from J; bases not matched to a gene: 12. In DNA form, the CDR3 reads TGTGCCAGCAGTTCTAGTCGTAGCGGGGGCGCAGAGACCCAGTACTTC. Encoded protein: CASSSSRSGGAETQYF. Using reference TRBV13 and TRBJ2-5 for the parts outside the CDR3, the full variable domain is AAGVIQSPRHLIKEKRETATLKCYPIPRHDTVYWYQQGPGQDPQFLISFYEKMQSDKGSIPDRFSAQQFSDYHSELNMSSLELGDSALYFCASSSSRSGGAETQYFGPGTRLLVL.

The chain has TRBV6-5 and TRBJ1-5; D gene unclear. This CDR3 has 12 residues. Germline lookup yields CDR1 MNHEY and CDR2 SVGAGI. V was shortened by 6 bases and J by 4 bases, with 7 bases between the two germline ends. CDR3: CASSGRNQPQHF. As DNA, the CDR3 is TGTGCCAGCAGCGGAAGGAATCAGCCCCAGCATTTT.

The chain joins TRBV6-6 to TRBJ1-4; maybe TRBD1 (5 bases). V dropped 0 bases and J dropped 4 bases, with 6 bases sitting between them. The length of the CDR3 is 14 residues. Germline-derived CDR1 and CDR2 are MNHNY and SVGAGI (reference sequence). The CDR3 DNA sequence: TGTGCCAGCAGTTACTCGAGGGGTAATGAAAAACTGTTTTTT. Protein: CASSYSRGNEKLFF.

The chain employs TRBV5-1 and TRBJ1-3; D is perhaps TRBD1 (5 bases). The ends were cut back, 1 base at V and 1 base at J, with 9 bases in the middle. The length of the CDR3 is 15 residues. CDR1 SGHRS and CDR2 YFSETQ come from the germline V gene. The CDR3 loop is CASSLIGGSGNTIYF. For the CDR3, the DNA is TGCGCCAGCAGCTTGATTGGGGGATCTGGAAACACCATATATTTT. The whole variable domain, filled in from reference TRBV5-1 and TRBJ1-3, reads KAGVTQTPRYLIKTRGQQVTLSCSPISGHRSVSWYQQTPGQGLQFLFEYFSETQRNKGNFPGRFSGRQFSNSRSEMNVSTLELGDSALYLCASSLIGGSGNTIYFGEGSWLTVV.

This clone came up a few times. The CDR3 here is CASSIASGQGSSYEQYF. In DNA form, the CDR3 reads TGTGCCAGTAGTATAGCGTCTGGACAGGGAAGTTCCTACGAGCAGTACTTC. This chain uses TRBV19 with TRBJ2-7; TRBD1 agrees at 8 bases. V lost 1 base, J lost 1 base, and 9 bases stayed unmatched. Germline-derived CDR1 and CDR2 are LNHDA and SQIVND (reference sequence). There are 17 residues in the CDR3.

This chain's CDR3 is CASSTTTYRDRVNQPQHF. The CDR3 nucleotides are TGTGCCAGCAGCACGACCACCTACCGGGACAGGGTAAATCAGCCCCAGCATTTT. The V and J genes are TRBV7-9 and TRBJ1-5, with TRBD1 matching over 9 bases. J gave up 4 bases and V 5 bases, and 15 bases lay outside the gene matches. The germline gives CDR1 SEHNR, CDR2 FQNEAQ (reference sequence). This CDR3 has 18 residues.

This clone has a handful of counts. V and J are TRBV9 and TRBJ2-2; 9 nucleotides line up with TRBD1. Germline-derived CDR1 and CDR2 are SGDLS and YYNGEE. This CDR3 comprises 14 residues. Unmatched junction bases numbered 6, after V lost 7 bases and J lost 5 bases. The CDR3 loop reads CASGFGQGTGELFF. In nucleotides, the CDR3 is TGTGCCAGCGGTTTTGGACAGGGGACCGGGGAGCTGTTTTTT.

This sequence joins TRBV7-3 and TRBJ2-2; 11 bases are a match to TRBD2. Germline lookup yields CDR1 SGHTA and CDR2 FQGTGA. The V and J ends lost 4 bases and 7 bases, in that order; junction bases with no gene match: 5. The length of the CDR3 is 15 residues. CDR3 coding DNA: TGTGCCAGCAGCTCCGCCGGGACTAGCGGCGGGGAGCTGTTTTTT. Protein sequence: CASSSAGTSGGELFF. Complete variable domain (other parts from reference TRBV7-3 and TRBJ2-2): GAGVSQTPSNKVTEKGKYVELRCDPISGHTALYWYRQSLGQGPEFLIYFQGTGAADDSGLPNDRFFAVRPEGSVSTLKIQRTERGDSAVYLCASSSAGTSGGELFFGEGSRLTVL.

J is TRBJ2-3 and V is TRBV7-2; TRBD2 agrees at 8 bases. Germline V gene sequence: CDR1 SGHTA, CDR2 FQGNSA. The CDR3 loop spans 17 amino acids. V lost 2 bases to trimming and J lost 1 base; unmatched junction nucleotides: 8. This CDR3 reads CASSLSFGTRGTDTQYF. CDR3 coding DNA: TGTGCCAGCAGCTTAAGTTTTGGGACTAGAGGCACAGATACGCAGTATTTT.

The chain combines TRBV2 with TRBJ2-3; no clear D gene. Deletions cut 7 bases from V and 4 bases from J, with 9 bases between. This CDR3 region has 12 residues. Germline CDR1 SNHLY, CDR2 FYNNEI. Written as DNA, the CDR3 is TGTGCCAGCAATTCGCCCCCAGATACGCAGTATTTT. Its protein is CASNSPPDTQYF.

The J gene is TRBJ2-2, the V gene TRBV7-3; 9 positions agree with TRBD2. V shed 5 bases and J 4 bases; nucleotides not matched to a gene: 8. CDR3 size: 16 residues. Germline CDR1 reads SGHTA; CDR2 reads FQGTGA. In DNA, the CDR3 is TGTGCCAGCAGCCCCCGGGGTAGCGGGAGCACCGGGGAGCTGTTTTTT. It encodes CASSPRGSGSTGELFF.

This clone appeared a single time. CDR3 bases: TGTGCCAGCAGCCTTGCGGACGGAGGATCGAACACCATATATTTT. It specifies CASSLADGGSNTIYF. V and J are TRBV28 and TRBJ1-3; D remains unclear. With 6 bases removed from V and 7 bases from J, the gap between germline ends came to 19 bases. CDR3 size: 15 residues. Germline lookup yields CDR1 MDHEN and CDR2 SYDVKM.

This chain connects TRBV28 to TRBJ1-1; the D is unclear. The ends were cut back, 2 bases at V and 1 base at J, with 5 bases in the middle. This CDR3 region has 13 residues. Germline V lookup: CDR1 MDHEN, CDR2 SYDVKM. The CDR3 DNA follows: TGTGCCAGCAGTTTACCGGGGAACACTGAAGCTTTCTTT. This gives the protein CASSLPGNTEAFF.